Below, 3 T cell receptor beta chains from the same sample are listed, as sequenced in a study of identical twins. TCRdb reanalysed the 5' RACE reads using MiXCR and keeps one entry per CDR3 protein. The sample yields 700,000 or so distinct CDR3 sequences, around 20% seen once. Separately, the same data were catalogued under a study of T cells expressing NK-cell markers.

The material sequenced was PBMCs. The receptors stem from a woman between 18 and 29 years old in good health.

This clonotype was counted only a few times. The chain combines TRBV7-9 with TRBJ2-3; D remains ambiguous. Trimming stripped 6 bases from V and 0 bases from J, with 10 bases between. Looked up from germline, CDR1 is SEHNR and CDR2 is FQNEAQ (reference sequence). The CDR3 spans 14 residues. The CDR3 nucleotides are TGTGCCAGCAGGTCACCTAGGAGCACAGATACGCAGTATTTT. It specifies CASRSPRSTDTQYF.

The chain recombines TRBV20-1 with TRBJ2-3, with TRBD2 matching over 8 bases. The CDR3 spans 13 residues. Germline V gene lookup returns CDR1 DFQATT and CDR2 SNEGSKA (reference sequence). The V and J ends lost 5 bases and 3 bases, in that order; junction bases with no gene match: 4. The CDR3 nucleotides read TGCAGTGCTTTAGCGGGGCCAACAGATACGCAGTATTTT. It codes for CSALAGPTDTQYF.

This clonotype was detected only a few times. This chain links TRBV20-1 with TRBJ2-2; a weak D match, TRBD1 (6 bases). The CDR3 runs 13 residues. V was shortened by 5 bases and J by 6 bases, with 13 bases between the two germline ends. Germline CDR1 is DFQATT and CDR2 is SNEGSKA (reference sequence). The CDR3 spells CSALRTAAGELFF. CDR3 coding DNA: TGCAGTGCTTTGCGGACAGCGGCCGGGGAGCTGTTTTTT.